This T cell receptor beta chain originates from a study of T cell responses to AZD1222 COVID-19 vaccine. Overall study findings and caveats: A reported finding is that nearly half of spike-specific TCRs target unmutated variant regions. Clonal diversity may have been underestimated, and the donors were mostly white British, with more females than males.

To note about this clone: What it binds is not known.

Produced via immunoSEQ multiplex PCR; TCRdb's table is partial and in-frame only. This sample has about 83,000 clones, with around 86% found just once. CDR1 SGHVS and CDR2 FQNEAQ come from the germline V gene. The V gene end was trimmed by 5 bases and the J gene end by 0 bases; junction bases not matched to a gene: 12. This CDR3 spans 17 amino acids. This chain joins TRBV7-8 and TRBJ2-7, with TRBD1 matching 8 bases. This clonotype originated in an adult in good health. The sequencing used peripheral blood, collected on day 0 of AZD1222 vaccination. The chain's CDR3 is CASSLRKGRGPSYEQYF. CDR3 bases: TGTGCCAGCAGCCTCCGGAAGGGCAGGGGGCCCTCCTACGAGCAGTACTTC.